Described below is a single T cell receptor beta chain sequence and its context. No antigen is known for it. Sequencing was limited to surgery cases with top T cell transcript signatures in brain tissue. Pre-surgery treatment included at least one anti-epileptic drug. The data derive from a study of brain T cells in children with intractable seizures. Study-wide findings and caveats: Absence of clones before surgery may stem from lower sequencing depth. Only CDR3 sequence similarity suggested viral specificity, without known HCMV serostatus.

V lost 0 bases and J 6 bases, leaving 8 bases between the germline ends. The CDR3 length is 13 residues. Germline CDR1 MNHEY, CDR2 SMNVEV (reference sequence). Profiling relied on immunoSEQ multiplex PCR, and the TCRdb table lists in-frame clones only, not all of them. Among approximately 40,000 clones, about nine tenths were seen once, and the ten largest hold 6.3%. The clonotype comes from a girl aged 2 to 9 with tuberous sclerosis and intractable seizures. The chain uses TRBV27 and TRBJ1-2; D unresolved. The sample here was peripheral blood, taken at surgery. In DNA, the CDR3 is TGTGCCAGCAGTTTATCGGGAGGGAATGGCTACACCTTC. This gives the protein CASSLSGGNGYTF.